This record concerns one TCR beta chain sequence. CDR1 MNHEY and CDR2 SVGAGI come from the germline V gene. Trimming took 10 bases from V and 1 from J, leaving 19 bases between them. The CDR3 length is 15 residues. Clones were sequenced by immunoSEQ multiplex PCR, and TCRdb holds only the in-frame ones, with some missing. Of over 350,000 clones in the sample, around 89% were seen once. The sample comes from a study of blood T cell repertoires in COVID-19. Study details: PBMCs, B-cell-depleted T cells, or T cells were the source of the cDNA or gDNA that made up the material.

This clonotype originated in a woman in her twenties or thirties with acute or convalescent COVID-19. What was sequenced was peripheral blood. The chain combines TRBV6-5 with TRBJ2-5; maybe TRBD2 (5 bases). This CDR3 reads CANPPKAEFQETQYF. The CDR3 DNA is TGTGCCAACCCGCCGAAAGCGGAGTTCCAAGAGACCCAGTACTTC.